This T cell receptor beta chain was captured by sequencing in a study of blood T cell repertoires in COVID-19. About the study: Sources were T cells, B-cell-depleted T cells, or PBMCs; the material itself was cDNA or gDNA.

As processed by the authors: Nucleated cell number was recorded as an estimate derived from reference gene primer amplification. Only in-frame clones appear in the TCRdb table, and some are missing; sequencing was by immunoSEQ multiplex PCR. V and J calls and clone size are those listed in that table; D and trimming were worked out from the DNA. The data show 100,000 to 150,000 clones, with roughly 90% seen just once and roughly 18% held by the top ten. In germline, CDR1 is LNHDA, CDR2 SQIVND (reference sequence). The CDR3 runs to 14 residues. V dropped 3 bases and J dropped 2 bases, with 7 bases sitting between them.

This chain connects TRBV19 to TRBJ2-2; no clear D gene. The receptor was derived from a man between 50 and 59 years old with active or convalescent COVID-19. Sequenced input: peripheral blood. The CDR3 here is CASSMSLNTGELFF. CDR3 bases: TGTGCCAGTAGTATGAGCCTAAACACCGGGGAGCTGTTTTTT.